One sample yielded the 11 T cell receptor beta chains listed below, sequenced in a study of T cell repertoires in ileal Crohn's disease. The repertoire was sequenced with immunoSEQ multiplex PCR; TCRdb's copy has only in-frame clones and lacks some. The data hold 14,000 or so clones, with roughly 78% observed a single time. Specimen: ileal tissue. Receptor source: an adult with Crohn's disease.

The rearrangement uses TRBV2 and TRBJ2-3, with 8 positions matching TRBD2. This CDR3 has 18 amino acids. After removal of 6 bases from V and 0 bases from J, the junction contained 14 bases not matched to a gene. CDR1 and CDR2 (germline): SNHLY, FYNNEI. The CDR3 reads CASRGGLGFALSTDTQYF. CDR3 coding DNA: TGTGCCAGCAGGGGGGGACTAGGATTCGCCCTTAGCACAGATACGCAGTATTTT.

The gene calls are TRBV19 and TRBJ2-1; 8 bases are shared with TRBD2. The J segment lost 7 bases and the V segment lost 4 bases, leaving 9 bases of the junction unmatched. There are 15 residues in the CDR3. CDR1 and CDR2 from the germline V gene are LNHDA and SQIVND (reference sequence). The CDR3 region is CASSTQAGALNEQFF. CDR3 sequence (DNA): TGTGCCAGTAGTACCCAAGCGGGAGCCTTAAATGAGCAGTTCTTC.

The DNA for the CDR3 is TGTGCCAGCAGCTTAAGCGGGGGGCCTGAGGGTGAGCAGTTCTTC. Its protein is CASSLSGGPEGEQFF. The chain couples TRBV7-3 to TRBJ2-1, with 8 positions matching TRBD2. The CDR3 is 15 amino acids. Germline CDR1 is SGHTA and CDR2 is FQGTGA. J lost 9 bases, V lost 1 base, and 8 bases had no gene match.

This clone was seen only a few times. The V and J genes are TRBV7-3 and TRBJ2-2, with 7 bases lining up with TRBD1. With V trimmed by 4 bases and J by 3 bases, 11 bases remained unmatched. Germline V CDR1 and CDR2: SGHTA, FQGTGA. CDR3 length: 17 amino acids. CDR3 in amino acids: CASSYSPTGVYTGELFF. The CDR3 bases are TGTGCCAGCAGCTACTCTCCCACAGGGGTCTACACCGGGGAGCTGTTTTTT.

This chain connects TRBV5-1 to TRBJ1-5; D perhaps matches TRBD1 (5 bases). The germline V gene has CDR1 SGHRS and CDR2 YFSETQ. The germline V and J ends were trimmed by 4 bases and 3 bases, with 11 bases remaining between them. The CDR3 spans 14 residues. Here the CDR3 DNA reads TGCGCCAGCAGCCTAGACAGCAACAATCAGCCCCAGCATTTT. Protein: CASSLDSNNQPQHF.

This chain joins TRBV27 and TRBJ2-2; D is unresolved. Trimming took off 2 bases at V and 4 bases at J, with 8 bases between the two ends. This CDR3 spans 14 amino acids. Germline CDR1 reads MNHEY; CDR2 reads SMNVEV (reference sequence). CDR3: CASSLSYSTGELFF. The CDR3 bases are TGTGCCAGCAGTTTAAGTTACAGCACCGGGGAGCTGTTTTTT.

The rearrangement links TRBV29-1 to TRBJ2-2; D is unclear. V shed 5 bases and J shed 0 bases, with 7 bases lying between them. Germline V CDR1 and CDR2: SQVTM, ANQGSEA. The CDR3 totals 13 residues. Written as DNA, the CDR3 is TGCAGCGTTTTCAGTCCGAACACCGGGGAGCTGTTTTTT. It is translated as CSVFSPNTGELFF.

The chain combines TRBV6-1 with TRBJ1-1; 7 bases fit TRBD1. The length of the CDR3 is 14 residues. Germline lookup yields CDR1 MNHNS and CDR2 SASEGT. V was pared by 5 bases and J by 4 bases, with 7 bases of the junction left unmatched. CDR3: CASSKDRVLTEAFF. The DNA of the CDR3 is TGTGCCAGCAGTAAAGACAGGGTCCTCACTGAAGCTTTCTTT.

DNA for the CDR3: TGTGCCACCAGCAGAGATAAAGCTAGCGGGGGTGAGCAGTTCTTC. This gives the protein CATSRDKASGGEQFF. The chain joins TRBV15 to TRBJ2-1; 10 positions match TRBD2. CDR3 length: 15 residues. Germline lookup yields CDR1 LNHNV and CDR2 YYDKDF (reference sequence). With 0 bases clipped from V and 9 bases from J, the junction kept 5 bases outside the gene matches. Full variable domain (remainder filled in from reference TRBV15 and TRBJ2-1): DAMVIQNPRYQVTQFGKPVTLSCSQTLNHNVMYWYQQKSSQAPKLLFHYYDKDFNNEADTPDNFQSRRPNTSFCFLDIRSPGLGDTAMYLCATSRDKASGGEQFFGPGTRLTVL.

The table lists this clone with a few counts. V is TRBV7-2 and J is TRBJ2-2; TRBD2 aligns across 12 bases. The CDR3 loop spans 15 amino acids. The V gene end was trimmed by 6 bases and the J gene end by 7 bases; junction bases not matched to a gene: 6. Germline CDR1 reads SGHTA; CDR2 reads FQGNSA. CDR3 sequence (DNA): TGTGCCAGCAGATCTAGCGGGGGGGCCTACGGGGAGCTGTTTTTT. This sequence encodes CASRSSGGAYGELFF.

The chain uses TRBV5-1 and TRBJ1-4, with D perhaps matching TRBD1 (6 bases). CDR3 length equals 15 residues. Trimming pared 3 bases from V and 4 bases from J, leaving 13 bases between. Germline CDR1 SGHRS, CDR2 YFSETQ. Here the CDR3 reads CASSSGQTRNEKLFF. DNA for the CDR3: TGCGCCAGCAGCTCCGGACAGACTCGTAATGAAAAACTGTTTTTT.